This entry lists 19 T cell receptor beta chains sequenced from one sample in a study of T-cell memory formation after mild COVID-19. TCRdb independently ran MiXCR on the 5' RACE reads; one entry per CDR3 protein. The data show about 340,000 distinct CDR3 sequences, about an eighth seen once. Material: PBMCs or a T cell subset sorted from them (not recorded which). The receptor source for this set is a man aged 18 to 30 who had mild COVID-19 (a few samples of this study predate the infection). Cell type and time point are not known.

The chain couples TRBV12-3 or TRBV12-4 to TRBJ2-1; D may be TRBD1 (5 bases). The V gene lost 2 bases and the J gene lost 7 bases, with 9 bases spanning the gap. The CDR3 length is 13 residues. DNA for the CDR3: TGTGCCAGCAGTTTATTTAGGGGAAATGAGCAGTTCTTC. It yields the protein CASSLFRGNEQFF.

The gene calls are TRBV11-2 and TRBJ2-1, with D possibly being TRBD1 (5 bases). The V gene lost 5 bases and the J gene lost 5 bases, with 16 bases spanning the gap. The CDR3 contains 15 residues. CDR1 and CDR2 from the germline V gene are SGHAT and FQNNGV. This CDR3 reads CASSARQKGDNEQFF. The CDR3 region has the DNA TGTGCCAGCAGCGCCCGACAGAAGGGTGACAATGAGCAGTTCTTC.

This clonotype was seen a handful of times. The rearrangement uses TRBV4-3 and TRBJ1-6, with 11 bases matching TRBD1. The CDR3 has 17 amino acids. The V gene's germline CDR1 is LGHNA and CDR2 YSLEER. The V segment lost 1 base and the J segment 9 bases; nucleotides outside the gene matches: 8. The CDR3 region is CASSQGLKGTGGSPLHF. The CDR3 coding sequence is TGCGCCAGCAGCCAAGGCCTCAAAGGGACAGGGGGTTCACCCCTCCACTTT.

This clonotype was detected a few times. The chain uses TRBV4-2 and TRBJ2-7; D gene uncertain. The germline gives CDR1 LGHNA, CDR2 YNFKEQ. Trimming pared 4 bases from V and 0 bases from J, leaving 7 bases between. The CDR3 spans 13 residues. The chain's CDR3 is CASSPESSYEQYF. The CDR3 nucleotides are TGTGCCAGCAGCCCCGAGAGCTCCTACGAGCAGTACTTC.

V gene TRBV10-3 combines with J gene TRBJ2-3; 11 bases align to TRBD1. J was trimmed by 3 bases and V by 4 bases; bases with no gene match: 9. The CDR3 has 17 residues. CDR1 is ENHRY, CDR2 SYGVKD, per germline. This CDR3 is CAISGTNRDRGTDTQYF. The CDR3 bases are TGTGCCATCAGTGGAACCAACCGGGACAGGGGGACAGATACGCAGTATTTT.

In this sample, this clonotype turned up many times. The V gene is TRBV7-3, the J gene TRBJ2-3; 8 bases line up with TRBD2. Germline lookup yields CDR1 SGHTA and CDR2 FQGTGA. V dropped 3 bases and J dropped 5; count of bases not matched to a gene: 4. CDR3 length: 14 amino acids. CDR3 amino acids: CASSLAGGRDTQYF. Written as DNA, the CDR3 is TGTGCCAGCAGCTTGGCGGGGGGAAGAGATACGCAGTATTTT. The variable domain in full, completed from reference TRBV7-3 and TRBJ2-3, reads GAGVSQTPSNKVTEKGKYVELRCDPISGHTALYWYRQSLGQGPEFLIYFQGTGAADDSGLPNDRFFAVRPEGSVSTLKIQRTERGDSAVYLCASSLAGGRDTQYFGPGTRLTVL.

This clonotype was seen only a few times. The chain carries TRBV20-1 and TRBJ2-3; a weak D match, TRBD1 (5 bases). The CDR3 has 14 amino acids. From germline, CDR1 is DFQATT and CDR2 SNEGSKA (reference sequence). V shed 3 bases and J shed 2 bases, with 12 bases lying between them. CDR3 sequence: CSASTGELTDTQYF. In DNA, the CDR3 is TGCAGTGCTAGCACAGGAGAACTCACAGATACGCAGTATTTT.

This clonotype was seen only a few times. This CDR3 is CASSLYQNTEAFF. The CDR3 DNA is TGTGCCAGCAGCTTATATCAGAACACTGAAGCTTTCTTT. The chain has TRBV7-9 and TRBJ1-1; D unclear. This CDR3 has 13 residues. V lost 2 bases, J lost 1 base, and 5 bases lay in between. Germline CDR1 SEHNR, CDR2 FQNEAQ (reference sequence).

Concerning this clonotype itself: A read error is possible here, since a much larger clone lies one base away. This chain links TRBV7-2 with TRBJ2-7; D remains unclear. The CDR3 has 12 amino acids. V gave up 4 bases and J gave up 5 bases, with 9 bases separating them. Germline V gene sequence: CDR1 SGHTA, CDR2 FQGNSA. The CDR3 protein is CASSSRFDEQYF. CDR3 in DNA: TGTGCCAGCAGCTCCCGGTTTGACGAGCAGTACTTC.

The gene calls are TRBV30 and TRBJ2-1; 12 nucleotides match TRBD2. The CDR3 covers 15 residues. Per germline, CDR1 GTSNPN and CDR2 SVGIG (reference sequence). With V trimmed by 4 bases and J by 5 bases, 6 bases remained unmatched. CDR3 in amino acids: CAWNLLAGGHNEQFF. The CDR3 coding sequence is TGTGCCTGGAATCTACTAGCGGGGGGTCACAATGAGCAGTTCTTC. The full variable domain, with the rest looked up from reference TRBV30 and TRBJ2-1, is SQTIHQWPATLVQPVGSPLSLECTVEGTSNPNLYWYRQAAGRGLQLLFYSVGIGQISSEVPQNLSASRPQDRQFILSSKKLLLSDSGFYLCAWNLLAGGHNEQFFGPGTRLTVL.

The chain carries TRBV7-2 and TRBJ2-7; the D is unclear. The CDR3 has 13 amino acids. Germline CDR1 is SGHTA and CDR2 is FQGNSA. V lost 1 base and J lost 6, with 10 bases in between. CDR3 DNA sequence: TGTGCCAGCAGCTTAGTGACAAGCCTCGAGCAGTACTTC. Protein product: CASSLVTSLEQYF.

This sequence joins TRBV7-2 and TRBJ1-5; TRBD1 might be the D (5 bases). Germline V lookup: CDR1 SGHTA, CDR2 FQGNSA. This CDR3 spans 14 amino acids. Trimming cost V 2 bases and J 5 bases, with 10 bases left between them. DNA of the CDR3: TGTGCCAGCAGCTTACGCCAGGGCCATCAGCCCCAGCATTTT. The encoded protein is CASSLRQGHQPQHF.

In its sample, this clonotype was seen a few times. The chain has TRBV10-3 and TRBJ1-3; D not resolved. Germline V CDR1 and CDR2: ENHRY, SYGVKD. CDR3 length: 13 residues. V gave up 8 bases and J gave up 8 bases, with 16 bases separating them. The CDR3 here is CAIGPAFMHTIYF. CDR3 nucleotides: TGTGCCATCGGACCGGCCTTTATGCACACCATATATTTT.

This clonotype was picked up a small number of times. The chain joins TRBV12-3 or TRBV12-4 to TRBJ2-2, with D unresolved. Trimming took 6 bases from V and 6 from J, leaving 5 bases between them. CDR3 length: 11 residues. The CDR3 nucleotides read TGTGCCAGCAGAGGGTCCGGGGAGCTGTTTTTT. This translates into CASRGSGELFF.

There are a few counts of this clonotype. The V and J genes are TRBV7-2 and TRBJ2-3, with a tentative D call TRBD2 (7 bases). CDR3 length: 16 amino acids. The V and J ends lost 5 bases and 4 bases respectively, with 19 bases between them. Germline V gene lookup returns CDR1 SGHTA and CDR2 FQGNSA. The CDR3 sequence: CASSQGPRGAADTQYF. DNA for the CDR3: TGTGCCAGCAGCCAAGGCCCTCGGGGGGCAGCAGATACGCAGTATTTT.

The rearrangement links TRBV11-2 to TRBJ2-1; TRBD2 aligns across 7 bases. In germline, CDR1 is SGHAT, CDR2 FQNNGV. Trimming cost V 7 bases and J 2 bases; bases outside gene matches: 8. This CDR3 contains 15 residues. CDR3 coding DNA: TGTGCCAGCACTTTACTCGGGGGGACCTACAATGAGCAGTTCTTC. This encodes CASTLLGGTYNEQFF.

The CDR3 sequence is CASSPPAGEYSNQPQHF. In DNA, the CDR3 is TGTGCCAGCAGCCCACCGGCAGGGGAGTATAGCAATCAGCCCCAGCATTTT. This chain links TRBV6-2 or TRBV6-3 with TRBJ1-5; tentative D call: TRBD1 (6 bases). Germline V gene data show CDR1 as MNHEY and CDR2 as SVGEGT. The CDR3 is made up of 17 amino acids. V dropped 6 bases and J dropped 0 bases, with 18 bases sitting between them.

A few counts support this clonotype. The gene calls are TRBV20-1 and TRBJ2-7, with 7 bases matching TRBD1. Germline CDR1 reads DFQATT; CDR2 reads SNEGSKA (reference sequence). Trimming took 1 base from V and 2 from J; bases not matched to a gene: 2. This CDR3 comprises 13 residues. As DNA, the CDR3 is TGCAGTGCTAGAGGGCAGGGGGCCTACGAGCAGTACTTC. It translates to CSARGQGAYEQYF.

The chain has TRBV6-2 or TRBV6-3 and TRBJ2-6; D gene ambiguous. Germline V gene lookup returns CDR1 MNHEY and CDR2 SVGEGT. The CDR3 runs to 13 residues. Trimming took 7 bases from V and 3 from J, leaving 7 bases between them. The CDR3 loop reads CASTTGGANVLTF. The CDR3 DNA reads as TGTGCCAGCACCACGGGTGGGGCCAACGTCCTGACTTTC.